Listed here is a single T cell receptor (beta chain). The entry originates in a study of blood T cell repertoires in COVID-19. About the research overall: COVID-19 samples, acute and convalescent, were from the United States, Italy and Spain. PBMCs, B-cell-depleted T cells, or T cells were the source of the cDNA or gDNA that made up the material.

The trim removed 4 bases at V and 4 bases at J, leaving 6 bases unmatched. Germline V gene data show CDR1 as SGHTA and CDR2 as FQGTGA. The CDR3 has 14 amino acids. Per the original data handling: Reference gene primer amplification gave estimated nucleated cell counts. Clones were read by immunoSEQ multiplex PCR, and TCRdb kept only the in-frame ones, dropping some. D and trimming come from the DNA, and the V and J calls and clone size come from that table. The sample contains about 33,000 clones, approximately 85% of which appear only once. What was sequenced was peripheral blood. This sequence joins TRBV7-3 and TRBJ1-1, with 7 bases matching TRBD1. The receptor comes from a human donor in a cohort sampled during active COVID-19. The CDR3 region is CASSSQGESTEAFF. CDR3 nucleotides: TGTGCCAGCAGCTCTCAGGGGGAGAGCACTGAAGCTTTCTTT.